This T cell receptor beta chain appears in the sequencing data of a study of shared clonotypes between healthy human individuals. TCRdb's copy holds only in-frame clones and misses some; the assay was immunoSEQ multiplex PCR. This sample has about 1.5 million clones; 95% to 97% occur once, and the top ten carry 1% to 1.5%. The specimen was naive CD4+ T cells sorted from blood. Subset specified: CD45RA+ positively selected. This clonotype originated in a man between 25 and 39 years old in good health.

The CDR3 nucleotides are TGTGCCAGCAGCCAGGGAGGCAATCAGCCCCAGCATTTT. Encoded protein: CASSQGGNQPQHF. This chain joins TRBV5-5 and TRBJ1-5; TRBD1 might be the D (5 bases). From germline, CDR1 is SGHKS and CDR2 YYEKEE (reference sequence). Trimming took 4 bases from V and 2 from J, leaving 7 bases between them. The CDR3 consists of 13 residues.